The 9 T cell receptor beta chains below all came from one sample that was sequenced in a study of T cell responses to AZD1222 COVID-19 vaccine. TCRdb keeps only in-frame clones here, not all; method: immunoSEQ multiplex PCR. This table has under 95,000 clones, roughly 90% appearing once. This specimen consisted of peripheral blood, obtained on day 0 of AZD1222 vaccination. The receptor set was obtained from an adult in good health.

The genes are TRBV6-1 and TRBJ2-7; maybe TRBD1 (5 bases). Germline CDR1 MNHNS, CDR2 SASEGT. The CDR3 contains 12 residues. Deletions cut 3 bases from V and 6 bases from J, with 9 bases between. DNA for the CDR3: TGTGCCAGCAGTGATGGTAGGGGCGAGCAGTACTTC. Translating gives CASSDGRGEQYF.

The chain links TRBV2 to TRBJ1-3; no firm D call. Germline V CDR1 and CDR2: SNHLY, FYNNEI. Trimming removed 5 bases at V and 0 bases at J, with 11 bases between. The CDR3 loop spans 15 amino acids. The CDR3: CASSLQPLSGNTIYF. In DNA, the CDR3 is TGTGCCAGCAGTTTACAGCCACTCTCTGGAAACACCATATATTTT.

V usage is TRBV28 and J usage is TRBJ1-4; D may be TRBD1 (5 bases). Trimming pared 1 base from V and 10 bases from J, leaving 10 bases between. CDR3 length: 13 residues. The germline gives CDR1 MDHEN, CDR2 SYDVKM. The CDR3 protein is CASSLSQGGKLFF. The CDR3 DNA is TGTGCCAGCAGTTTATCTCAGGGTGGAAAACTGTTTTTT.

J is TRBJ2-7 and V is TRBV7-2, with 8 bases aligning to TRBD2. The CDR3 is 15 residues long. V lost 1 base and J lost 5; bases outside the gene matches: 7. Germline values: CDR1 SGHTA, CDR2 FQGNSA. CDR3 DNA sequence: TGTGCCAGCAGCTTAGGGGGCAGCGGGAGTAACGAGCAGTACTTC. Encoded protein: CASSLGGSGSNEQYF.

The chain is built from TRBV2 and TRBJ1-6; D is uncertain. There are 15 residues in the CDR3. The germline gives CDR1 SNHLY, CDR2 FYNNEI. V was trimmed by 5 bases and J by 9 bases, leaving 17 bases between them. Here the CDR3 reads CASSRSEDRSSPLHF. CDR3 in DNA: TGTGCCAGCAGTAGATCGGAAGATAGAAGTTCACCCCTCCACTTT.

This clone was picked up one time. The chain is built from TRBV9 and TRBJ2-1; 7 bases are a match to TRBD1. The CDR3 length is 18 residues. The germline CDR1 and CDR2 sequences are SGDLS and YYNGEE. The V and J ends lost 3 bases and 2 bases, in that order; junction bases with no gene match: 14. CDR3 in amino acids: CASSGEGARQGPYNEQFF. CDR3 coding DNA: TGTGCCAGCAGCGGAGAGGGGGCCCGACAGGGTCCCTACAATGAGCAGTTCTTC.

The rearrangement joins TRBV15 to TRBJ2-3, with 9 positions matching TRBD2. CDR1 is LNHNV and CDR2 is YYDKDF in the germline V gene (reference sequence). The CDR3 has 17 residues. Trimming cost V 5 bases and J 2 bases; bases outside gene matches: 11. CDR3 in amino acids: CATSELTSGLPTDTQYF. DNA for the CDR3: TGTGCCACCAGCGAGTTGACTAGCGGACTCCCCACAGATACGCAGTATTTT.

J is TRBJ1-5 and V is TRBV27; 10 bases line up with TRBD1. The junction had 10 bases not matched to a gene; V was cut back by 4 bases and J by 7 bases. Per germline, CDR1 MNHEY and CDR2 SMNVEV (reference sequence). The CDR3 is made up of 16 amino acids. The CDR3 DNA reads as TGTGCCAGCAGTTCCCTGGGACAGGGGAAGGGGCAGCCCCAGCATTTT. Translated, it gives CASSSLGQGKGQPQHF.

V is TRBV29-1 and J is TRBJ2-7; TRBD2 agrees at 7 bases. Germline V gives CDR1 SQVTM, CDR2 ANQGSEA. The CDR3 totals 12 residues. CDR3 sequence reads: CRGGSKDYEQYF. Written as DNA, the CDR3 is TGCAGGGGGGGGTCTAAGGACTACGAGCAGTACTTC.